This TCR beta chain was sequenced during a study of T cell repertoires in cytomegalovirus infection. Study outcomes and limitations: Individuals carrying CMV plus the relevant HLA were identified by cumulative frequency of public TCR beta families.

This clonotype was observed a handful of times. Its antigen is unidentified. The CDR3 has 15 amino acids. Looked up from germline, CDR1 is MNHEY and CDR2 is SMNVEV (reference sequence). The V end was cut by 4 bases, the J end by 8 bases, with 15 bases between. TCRdb re-called the reads through MiXCR, storing one row per CDR3 protein. The table shows a few hundred thousand distinct CDR3 sequences, with roughly an eighth occurring only once. Sequencing was done on a sample of PBMCs. The sequence was obtained from a human donor in good health (CMV status not recorded). Some clones in this sample may be carry-over from other donors' samples. The chain links TRBV27 to TRBJ1-6, with a tentative D call TRBD1 (5 bases). The CDR3 here is CASSSSLGVDSPLHF. The CDR3 coding sequence is TGTGCCAGCAGTTCCTCTTTAGGGGTCGATTCACCCCTCCACTTT.